This is a list of T cell receptor beta chains from one sample in a study of blood T cells in healthy people across ages. TCRdb reanalysed the 5' RACE reads using MiXCR and keeps one entry per CDR3 protein. The sample gives hundreds of thousands of distinct CDR3 sequences, around 21% of which show up once; 3% to 4% is in the top ten. Sequencing input: blood. These receptors all come from a man between 65 and 85 years old in good health. CDR3s include the opening cysteine and the closing phenylalanine or tryptophan. A D gene is named only where the DNA matches it firmly. The listing skips clone size in some rows; elsewhere it reads once, few, many or a size class.

v_call: TRBV20-1
d_call: -
j_call: TRBJ1-1
clone_size: few
cdr3_aa: CSANHPSFSSTEAFF
cdr3_nt: TGCAGTGCCAACCATCCGTCATTCTCCAGCACTGAAGCTTTCTTT

v_call: TRBV5-1
d_call: -
j_call: TRBJ1-1
clone_size: -
cdr3_aa: CASSLARDFEAFF
cdr3_nt: TGCGCCAGCAGCTTGGCCAGGGACTTTGAAGCTTTCTTT

v_call: TRBV5-1
d_call: -
j_call: TRBJ2-2
clone_size: few
cdr3_aa: CASSLGDTPNTGELFF
cdr3_nt: TGCGCCAGCAGCTTGGGGGACACCCCGAACACCGGGGAGCTGTTTTTT

v_call: TRBV7-2
d_call: TRBD2
j_call: TRBJ2-5
clone_size: -
cdr3_aa: CASSLEWRGSQETQYF
cdr3_nt: TGTGCCAGCAGCTTAGAATGGCGGGGGAGCCAAGAGACCCAGTACTTC

v_call: TRBV5-1
d_call: -
j_call: TRBJ2-1
clone_size: many
cdr3_aa: CASSPGDGNIYNEQFF
cdr3_nt: TGCGCCAGCAGCCCAGGGGACGGAAATATCTACAATGAGCAGTTCTTC

v_call: TRBV6-2/TRBV6-3
d_call: -
j_call: TRBJ2-5
clone_size: few
cdr3_aa: CASTRQHQETQYF
cdr3_nt: TGTGCCAGCACCCGACAGCACCAAGAGACCCAGTACTTC

v_call: TRBV4-1
d_call: -
j_call: TRBJ2-3
clone_size: -
cdr3_aa: CASSQGLSTQYF
cdr3_nt: TGCGCCAGCAGCCAAGGCCTGAGTACGCAGTATTTT

v_call: TRBV6-5
d_call: -
j_call: TRBJ2-5
clone_size: -
cdr3_aa: CASSTGDSQETQYF
cdr3_nt: TGTGCCAGCAGTACGGGGGATAGCCAAGAGACCCAGTACTTC

v_call: TRBV29-1
d_call: TRBD1
j_call: TRBJ2-5
clone_size: -
cdr3_aa: CSVGQGEETQYF
cdr3_nt: TGCAGCGTAGGACAGGGGGAAGAGACCCAGTACTTC

v_call: TRBV20-1
d_call: TRBD2
j_call: TRBJ2-1
clone_size: once
cdr3_aa: CSASETSGNLEQFF
cdr3_nt: TGCAGTGCTAGCGAGACTAGCGGGAACCTTGAGCAGTTCTTC

v_call: TRBV5-1
d_call: -
j_call: TRBJ2-5
clone_size: few
cdr3_aa: CASALPGTEETQYF
cdr3_nt: TGCGCCAGCGCCCTCCCCGGGACCGAAGAGACCCAGTACTTC

v_call: TRBV15
d_call: -
j_call: TRBJ2-7
clone_size: -
cdr3_aa: CATSRDPLYEQYF
cdr3_nt: TGTGCCACCAGCAGAGATCCACTATACGAGCAGTACTTC

v_call: TRBV29-1
d_call: TRBD2
j_call: TRBJ2-1
clone_size: few
cdr3_aa: CSVEPGTSGSFNEQFF
cdr3_nt: TGCAGCGTTGAACCTGGGACTAGCGGTTCCTTCAATGAGCAGTTCTTC

v_call: TRBV5-1
d_call: TRBD2
j_call: TRBJ2-2
clone_size: many
cdr3_aa: CASSRGTSGNTGELFF
cdr3_nt: TGTGCCAGCAGCCGCGGGACTAGCGGGAACACCGGGGAGCTGTTTTTT

v_call: TRBV7-2
d_call: TRBD2
j_call: TRBJ2-7
clone_size: few
cdr3_aa: CASSSGGTSYEQYF
cdr3_nt: TGTGCCAGCAGCTCGGGGGGAACCTCCTACGAGCAGTACTTC

v_call: TRBV7-2
d_call: -
j_call: TRBJ1-4
clone_size: -
cdr3_aa: CASSLTGLDEKLFF
cdr3_nt: TGTGCCAGCAGCTTAACAGGGTTGGATGAAAAACTGTTTTTT

v_call: TRBV7-7
d_call: TRBD1
j_call: TRBJ2-5
clone_size: -
cdr3_aa: CASSLNRGEETQYF
cdr3_nt: TGTGCTAGCAGCCTGAACAGGGGGGAAGAGACCCAGTACTTC

v_call: TRBV7-6
d_call: TRBD2
j_call: TRBJ2-2
clone_size: few
cdr3_aa: CASSGRRELGGELFF
cdr3_nt: TGTGCCAGCAGCGGAAGGCGGGAGTTAGGCGGGGAGCTGTTTTTT

v_call: TRBV7-9
d_call: TRBD2
j_call: TRBJ2-1
clone_size: -
cdr3_aa: CASTSWLESGRAINEQFF
cdr3_nt: TGTGCCAGCACCTCTTGGTTGGAGAGCGGGAGGGCCATAAATGAGCAGTTCTTC

v_call: TRBV28
d_call: -
j_call: TRBJ1-4
clone_size: -
cdr3_aa: CASSFSQLSEKLFF
cdr3_nt: TGTGCCAGCAGTTTTTCACAGCTCTCCGAAAAACTGTTTTTT

v_call: TRBV3-1
d_call: -
j_call: TRBJ1-4
clone_size: few
cdr3_aa: CASSQDWAGSAKKLFF
cdr3_nt: TGTGCCAGCAGCCAAGATTGGGCAGGGAGTGCGAAAAAACTGTTTTTT

v_call: TRBV20-1
d_call: TRBD2
j_call: TRBJ2-1
clone_size: -
cdr3_aa: CSALPGTSGRNRGNEQFF
cdr3_nt: TGCAGTGCTTTGCCCGGGACTAGCGGGAGAAACAGGGGCAATGAGCAGTTCTTC

v_call: TRBV7-3
d_call: TRBD2
j_call: TRBJ2-3
clone_size: -
cdr3_aa: CASSFVAGGPGTDTQYF
cdr3_nt: TGTGCCAGCAGCTTTGTGGCGGGAGGGCCCGGCACAGATACGCAGTATTTT

v_call: TRBV3-1
d_call: -
j_call: TRBJ1-1
clone_size: few
cdr3_aa: CASSQDLVYGRPNTEAFF
cdr3_nt: TGTGCCAGCAGCCAAGATCTGGTTTACGGCAGGCCGAACACTGAAGCTTTCTTT

v_call: TRBV12-3/TRBV12-4
d_call: -
j_call: TRBJ2-1
clone_size: -
cdr3_aa: CASSPQRLEATTSVSSYNEQFF
cdr3_nt: TGTGCCAGCAGCCCGCAGAGGTTAGAGGCGACGACTAGTGTCAGCTCCTACAATGAGCAGTTCTTC

v_call: TRBV10-2
d_call: -
j_call: TRBJ2-5
clone_size: many
cdr3_aa: CASSEPPSTETQYF
cdr3_nt: TGCGCCAGCAGTGAGCCCCCTTCTACAGAGACCCAGTACTTC

v_call: TRBV12-3/TRBV12-4
d_call: -
j_call: TRBJ2-1
clone_size: -
cdr3_aa: CASSEGPRYEQFF
cdr3_nt: TGTGCCAGCTCCGAGGGGCCCAGGTATGAGCAGTTCTTC

v_call: TRBV10-3
d_call: -
j_call: TRBJ2-4
clone_size: -
cdr3_aa: CVISESKNIQYF
cdr3_nt: TGTGTCATTAGTGAATCCAAAAACATTCAGTACTTC

v_call: TRBV30
d_call: -
j_call: TRBJ2-7
clone_size: -
cdr3_aa: CAWSLSYEQYF
cdr3_nt: TGTGCCTGGAGTCTTTCCTACGAGCAGTACTTC

v_call: TRBV12-3/TRBV12-4
d_call: -
j_call: TRBJ2-2
clone_size: -
cdr3_aa: CASSFRVNTGELFF
cdr3_nt: TGTGCCAGCAGTTTTCGTGTTAACACCGGGGAGCTGTTTTTT

v_call: TRBV14
d_call: -
j_call: TRBJ2-5
clone_size: few
cdr3_aa: CASSLVGGKGTQYF
cdr3_nt: TGTGCCAGCAGCCTAGTTGGTGGAAAGGGGACCCAGTACTTC

v_call: TRBV13
d_call: -
j_call: TRBJ1-1
clone_size: few
cdr3_aa: CASSSSGTANTGAFF
cdr3_nt: TGTGCCAGCAGCTCCTCCGGGACGGCGAACACTGGAGCTTTCTTT

v_call: TRBV20-1
d_call: TRBD1
j_call: TRBJ2-1
clone_size: many
cdr3_aa: CSATPPRTGTNNEQFF
cdr3_nt: TGCAGTGCTACTCCTCCTCGGACAGGGACGAACAATGAGCAGTTCTTC

v_call: TRBV25-1
d_call: -
j_call: TRBJ2-5
clone_size: -
cdr3_aa: CASPAATLETQYF
cdr3_nt: TGTGCCAGCCCTGCGGCCACGTTGGAGACCCAGTACTTC

v_call: TRBV20-1
d_call: -
j_call: TRBJ2-4
clone_size: few
cdr3_aa: CSANRHTTLAKNIQYF
cdr3_nt: TGCAGTGCTAACCGACACACCACACTAGCCAAAAACATTCAGTACTTC

v_call: TRBV7-3
d_call: TRBD2
j_call: TRBJ2-1
clone_size: -
cdr3_aa: CASSLGSGGAWEQFF
cdr3_nt: TGTGCCAGCAGCTTAGGTAGCGGGGGGGCCTGGGAGCAGTTCTTC

v_call: TRBV10-3
d_call: TRBD1
j_call: TRBJ1-4
clone_size: many
cdr3_aa: CAISADRAEKLFF
cdr3_nt: TGTGCCATCAGTGCAGACAGGGCCGAAAAACTGTTTTTT

v_call: TRBV21-1
d_call: -
j_call: TRBJ2-5
clone_size: -
cdr3_aa: CARRLGTMTGQGQETQYF
cdr3_nt: TGTGCCAGGAGACTAGGGACAATGACGGGACAGGGCCAAGAGACCCAGTACTTC

v_call: TRBV7-9
d_call: -
j_call: TRBJ2-1
clone_size: few
cdr3_aa: CASSLSEAPGNEQFF
cdr3_nt: TGTGCCAGCAGCTTATCAGAAGCCCCGGGAAATGAGCAGTTCTTC

v_call: TRBV20-1
d_call: -
j_call: TRBJ2-1
clone_size: few
cdr3_aa: CSAQGPLRNEQFF
cdr3_nt: TGCAGTGCTCAGGGTCCACTTCGCAATGAGCAGTTCTTC

v_call: TRBV5-1
d_call: -
j_call: TRBJ2-7
clone_size: few
cdr3_aa: CASSLDTSNSYEQYF
cdr3_nt: TGCGCCAGCAGCTTAGACACGTCAAACTCCTACGAGCAGTACTTC

v_call: TRBV25-1
d_call: -
j_call: TRBJ2-3
clone_size: -
cdr3_aa: CASSPMTGALDTQYF
cdr3_nt: TGTGCCAGCAGTCCCATGACGGGGGCTCTGGATACGCAGTATTTT

v_call: TRBV5-1
d_call: -
j_call: TRBJ2-1
clone_size: -
cdr3_aa: CASSLDQVPNEQFF
cdr3_nt: TGCGCCAGCAGCTTGGATCAGGTGCCCAATGAGCAGTTCTTC

v_call: TRBV20-1
d_call: -
j_call: TRBJ2-7
clone_size: few
cdr3_aa: CSARDGGLSSYGQYF
cdr3_nt: TGCAGTGCTAGAGATGGCGGACTGAGCTCCTACGGGCAGTACTTC

v_call: TRBV28
d_call: -
j_call: TRBJ1-1
clone_size: few
cdr3_aa: CASSLWRGMSTEAFF
cdr3_nt: TGTGCCAGCAGTTTATGGCGGGGGATGAGCACTGAAGCTTTCTTT

v_call: TRBV25-1
d_call: -
j_call: TRBJ2-2
clone_size: few
cdr3_aa: CASSESRTSQNTGELFF
cdr3_nt: TGTGCCAGCAGTGAATCCCGGACCAGCCAGAACACCGGGGAGCTGTTTTTT

v_call: TRBV7-9
d_call: TRBD2
j_call: TRBJ2-3
clone_size: few
cdr3_aa: CASSFSSGRTDTQYF
cdr3_nt: TGTGCCAGCAGCTTCTCTAGCGGGAGAACAGATACGCAGTATTTT

v_call: TRBV30
d_call: -
j_call: TRBJ1-5
clone_size: few
cdr3_aa: CAWSADKSNQPQHF
cdr3_nt: TGTGCCTGGAGTGCGGACAAGAGCAATCAGCCCCAGCATTTT

v_call: TRBV25-1
d_call: TRBD2
j_call: TRBJ2-7
clone_size: -
cdr3_aa: CASSEFGRVYEQYF
cdr3_nt: TGTGCCAGCAGTGAATTCGGGAGGGTCTACGAGCAGTACTTC

v_call: TRBV7-7
d_call: TRBD2
j_call: TRBJ2-2
clone_size: -
cdr3_aa: CASSLEWASGITGELFF
cdr3_nt: TGTGCTAGCAGTCTAGAGTGGGCTAGCGGGATTACCGGGGAGCTGTTTTTT

v_call: TRBV9
d_call: TRBD2
j_call: TRBJ2-1
clone_size: few
cdr3_aa: CASNLAGAEGEQFF
cdr3_nt: TGTGCCAGCAATTTAGCGGGAGCAGAAGGTGAGCAGTTCTTC

v_call: TRBV10-3
d_call: -
j_call: TRBJ2-7
clone_size: many
cdr3_aa: CAISEINRDEQYF
cdr3_nt: TGTGCCATCAGTGAGATTAACAGGGACGAGCAGTACTTC

v_call: TRBV11-2
d_call: -
j_call: TRBJ2-5
clone_size: many
cdr3_aa: CASSLEGSGTQYF
cdr3_nt: TGTGCCAGCAGCTTAGAAGGCTCGGGGACCCAGTACTTC

v_call: TRBV20-1
d_call: TRBD2
j_call: TRBJ2-3
clone_size: -
cdr3_aa: CSATGGEDTTDTQYF
cdr3_nt: TGCAGTGCTACCGGGGGGGAGGATACTACAGATACGCAGTATTTT

v_call: TRBV25-1
d_call: TRBD1
j_call: TRBJ2-3
clone_size: -
cdr3_aa: CASRGDRTPTDTQYF
cdr3_nt: TGTGCCAGCAGGGGGGACAGGACACCCACAGATACGCAGTATTTT

v_call: TRBV11-2
d_call: -
j_call: TRBJ2-5
clone_size: -
cdr3_aa: CASSLYTGGQETQYF
cdr3_nt: TGTGCCAGCAGCTTATATACTGGGGGCCAAGAGACCCAGTACTTC

v_call: TRBV2
d_call: -
j_call: TRBJ1-3
clone_size: many
cdr3_aa: CASSPGRAPGNTIYF
cdr3_nt: TGTGCCAGCAGTCCCGGACGGGCCCCGGGAAACACCATATATTTT

v_call: TRBV7-6
d_call: TRBD1
j_call: TRBJ2-7
clone_size: few
cdr3_aa: CASSLAAGQGYEQYF
cdr3_nt: TGTGCCAGCAGCTTAGCCGCAGGACAGGGCTACGAGCAGTACTTC

v_call: TRBV7-3
d_call: -
j_call: TRBJ2-3
clone_size: many
cdr3_aa: CASSRRYTDTQYF
cdr3_nt: TGTGCCAGCAGCCGAAGGTACACAGATACGCAGTATTTT

v_call: TRBV10-3
d_call: -
j_call: TRBJ1-1
clone_size: few
cdr3_aa: CASRTAMNTEAFF
cdr3_nt: TGTGCCTCGAGGACAGCGATGAACACTGAAGCTTTCTTT